Given below is one T cell receptor (beta chain) in context. Its cognate antigen is unknown. These data are taken from a study of T cells in Graves' hyperthyroidism and ophthalmopathy. Thyroid ultrasound, orbital computed tomography, clinical symptoms, and serum thyroxine and TRAb underpinned diagnoses. RNA transcripts yielded amplified TCR beta CDR3 regions. The HTBI primer set was used in a first-round RT-PCR of the TCR CDR3. MiXCR, applied by TCRdb to the multiplex PCR reads, yields one record per CDR3 protein. This sample yields 200,000 to 250,000 distinct CDR3 sequences, of which 16% are seen a single time; 28% belongs to the top ten. Germline CDR1 is LGHDT and CDR2 is YNNKEL (reference sequence). V dropped 4 bases and J dropped 6 bases, with 9 bases sitting between them. The CDR3 runs 13 residues. Whole-study findings and limits: Ophthalmopathy was told apart from stable hyperthyroidism by a 13 V-J model. Also found in blood were most expanded thyroid clonotypes above 0.001.

The clonotype originates from a woman aged 18-35 years with Graves' ophthalmopathy. The rearrangement joins TRBV3-1 to TRBJ2-2; tentative D call: TRBD1 (6 bases). The sample was blood. CDR3 sequence: CASSPQGSGELFF. CDR3 nucleotides: TGTGCCAGCAGCCCCCAGGGGTCCGGGGAGCTGTTTTTT. The whole variable domain, filled in from reference TRBV3-1 and TRBJ2-2, reads DTAVSQTPKYLVTQMGNDKSIKCEQNLGHDTMYWYKQDSKKFLKIMFSYNNKELIINETVPNRFSPKSPDKAHLNLHINSLELGDSAVYFCASSPQGSGELFFGEGSRLTVL.